What follows are 4 T cell receptor beta chains derived from one specimen sequenced in a study of blood T cell repertoires in COVID-19. Here immunoSEQ multiplex PCR was the method, and the copy in TCRdb shows in-frame clones only, minus some. There are about 150,000 clones in the sample; around 84% occur only once, and 2.5% to 3% lies in the top ten. Sequencing was performed on peripheral blood. The receptors here all came from a woman older than 75 with COVID-19, enrolled during active disease.

The CDR3 region has the DNA TGTGCCAGCAGCTTGGCCTCGGGTGCGACGGGGACAGATACGCAGTATTTT. Protein: CASSLASGATGTDTQYF. This chain joins TRBV5-8 and TRBJ2-3; a weak D match, TRBD2 (5 bases). This CDR3 contains 17 residues. Trimming stripped 0 bases from V and 3 bases from J, with 17 bases between. The germline V gene encodes CDR1 SGHTS and CDR2 YDEGEE.

The rearrangement uses TRBV12-3 or TRBV12-4 and TRBJ1-2; no definite D call. Between the trimmed V and J ends, which lost 5 bases and 5 bases, there was a span of 6 bases. The CDR3 contains 11 residues. The CDR3 loop reads CASSPVYGYTF. The CDR3, as DNA: TGTGCCAGCAGTCCCGTTTATGGCTACACCTTC.

The chain recombines TRBV7-6 with TRBJ2-7; TRBD1 aligns across 11 bases. Looked up from germline, CDR1 is SGHVS and CDR2 is FNYEAQ. Losses at the gene ends were 5 bases for V and 5 bases for J; bases not matched to a gene: 8. There are 15 residues in the CDR3. The CDR3 protein is CASSPGTGGVDEQYF. DNA for the CDR3: TGTGCCAGCAGCCCTGGGACAGGGGGGGTCGACGAGCAGTACTTC.

V usage is TRBV4-2 and J usage is TRBJ2-5, with D perhaps TRBD1 (6 bases). V dropped 1 base and J dropped 5 bases, with 14 bases sitting between them. This CDR3 contains 15 residues. Germline V gene sequence: CDR1 LGHNA, CDR2 YNFKEQ. The CDR3, as DNA: TGTGCCAGCAGCCAAGCACGAGGGCAGGGGGAGACCCAGTACTTC. Protein: CASSQARGQGETQYF.